These 31 T cell receptor beta chains came from one sample sequenced in a study of early T cells in non-severe SARS-CoV-2 infection (dated by TCRdb to about 2021). The library was made by 5' RACE. The listed sequencing device is NextSeq 500. Clones were called with MiXCR by TCRdb after fastp trimmed the public reads at Q25, and only in-frame beta chains were retained. Identical CDR3 proteins give one entry, which carries the most common genes and DNA. The table for this sample lists about 98,000 distinct CDR3 sequences; 9.5% to 11% of them were counted only once. 5.1% of the sample goes to the ten largest clones. The specimen sequenced was whole blood. The receptors come from an adult who was a healthcare worker with PCR-confirmed SARS-CoV-2 infection or an uninfected control (not recorded which).

In the case of this clonotype: The CDR3 end shows no conserved phenylalanine or tryptophan, and so a read error is likely. V usage is TRBV5-1 and J usage is TRBJ2-5; 12 bases are a match to TRBD2. V shed 0 bases and J 4 bases; nucleotides not matched to a gene: 7. The CDR3 extends over 17 amino acids. From germline, CDR1 is SGHRS and CDR2 YFSETQ. In nucleotides, the CDR3 is TGCGCCAGCAGCTTGGCTAGCGGGGGGGCAAACGGAGAGACCCAGTACTCC. Its translation: CASSLASGGANGETQYS.

In this sample, this clonotype turned up a few times. V is TRBV18 and J is TRBJ1-1; D not resolved. V dropped 3 bases and J dropped 4 bases, with 12 bases sitting between them. The CDR3 contains 14 residues. Germline-derived CDR1 and CDR2 are KGHSH and LQKENI. CDR3 coding DNA: TGTGCCAGCTCACCCCAGGAAACCAGCACTGAAGCTTTCTTT. Translating it yields CASSPQETSTEAFF.

This clonotype turned up a few times. V usage is TRBV5-5 and J usage is TRBJ2-1, with 8 bases lining up with TRBD1. Germline CDR1 reads SGHKS; CDR2 reads YYEKEE (reference sequence). V lost 2 bases to trimming and J lost 0 bases; unmatched junction nucleotides: 4. This CDR3 spans 16 amino acids. The DNA for the CDR3 is TGTGCCAGCAGCTTATGGACAGGGAGCTCCTACAATGAGCAGTTCTTC. Amino acid sequence: CASSLWTGSSYNEQFF.

This clonotype appeared many times. The chain is built from TRBV29-1 and TRBJ1-4, with a weak D call TRBD1 (5 bases). The CDR3 is 13 amino acids. V was pared by 7 bases and J by 8 bases, with 17 bases between. Per germline, CDR1 SQVTM and CDR2 ANQGSEA. CDR3 loop: CSAVWGSGEKLFF. Here the CDR3 DNA reads TGCAGCGCCGTGTGGGGGAGTGGCGAAAAACTGTTTTTT.

In this sample, this clonotype turned up a few times. The CDR3, as DNA: TGTGCCAGCAGTTTACTGGGTCTGGGGGAGACCCAGTACTTC. Protein sequence: CASSLLGLGETQYF. V usage is TRBV28 and J usage is TRBJ2-5; D remains unclear. CDR3 length: 14 residues. Germline CDR1 and CDR2: MDHEN and SYDVKM. V gave up 2 bases and J gave up 5 bases, with 12 bases separating them.

This clonotype has only a few counts. V gene TRBV4-1 combines with J gene TRBJ1-1; D is unresolved. Germline CDR1 is MGHRA and CDR2 is YSYEKL. V shed 2 bases and J shed 3 bases, with 7 bases lying between them. This CDR3 is built from 13 residues. The chain's CDR3 is CASSQRTDTEAFF. CDR3 coding DNA: TGCGCCAGCAGCCAAAGGACTGACACTGAAGCTTTCTTT.

The gene calls are TRBV29-1 and TRBJ1-2; no clear D. The CDR3 is made up of 11 amino acids. V was clipped by 2 bases and J by 8 bases, with 9 bases between them. Germline CDR1 and CDR2: SQVTM and ANQGSEA. CDR3 in DNA: TGCAGCGTTGAATCTGGCGACGGCTACACCTTC. Amino acids: CSVESGDGYTF.

There are a few counts of this clonotype. The rearrangement uses TRBV28 and TRBJ2-1; no definite D call. The V end lost 2 bases, the J end lost 0 bases, and 11 bases lay between the germline ends. The CDR3 totals 16 residues. Germline CDR1 is MDHEN and CDR2 is SYDVKM. The CDR3 coding sequence is TGTGCCAGCAGTTTAAAGGTTCTTAGCTCCTACAATGAGCAGTTCTTC. Encoded protein: CASSLKVLSSYNEQFF.

This clonotype was picked up a small number of times. The chain couples TRBV5-6 to TRBJ2-3; D unresolved. The CDR3 length is 16 residues. V dropped 0 bases and J dropped 0 bases, with 11 bases sitting between them. The germline gives CDR1 SGHDT, CDR2 YYEEEE. CDR3 in DNA: TGTGCCAGCAGCTTGGAGGCAGGCCGAAGCACAGATACGCAGTATTTT. Its translation is CASSLEAGRSTDTQYF. The entire variable domain, with the rest obtained from reference TRBV5-6 and TRBJ2-3, is as follows: DAGVTQSPTHLIKTRGQQVTLRCSPKSGHDTVSWYQQALGQGPQFIFQYYEEEERQRGNFPDRFSGHQFPNYSSELNVNALLLGDSALYLCASSLEAGRSTDTQYFGPGTRLTVL.

This clonotype was picked up a small number of times. This rearrangement joins TRBV28 to TRBJ2-1; possibly TRBD1 for D (6 bases). CDR3 length: 14 residues. The germline V and J ends were trimmed by 3 bases and 4 bases, with 10 bases remaining between them. Germline V gene data show CDR1 as MDHEN and CDR2 as SYDVKM. CDR3 in amino acids: CASSLVRGYNEQFF. The CDR3 DNA reads TGTGCCAGCAGTTTGGTGAGGGGGTACAATGAGCAGTTCTTC. The whole variable domain, remainder taken from reference TRBV28 and TRBJ2-1, is DVKVTQSSRYLVKRTGEKVFLECVQDMDHENMFWYRQDPGLGLRLIYFSYDVKMKEKGDIPEGYSVSREKKERFSLILESASTNQTSMYLCASSLVRGYNEQFFGPGTRLTVL.

The rearrangement joins TRBV15 to TRBJ1-4, with D possibly being TRBD1 (6 bases). CDR1 is LNHNV, CDR2 YYDKDF, per germline (reference sequence). The CDR3 runs 15 residues. V was cut by 0 bases and J by 6 bases, with 11 bases left in between. The CDR3 DNA sequence: TGTGCCACCAGCAGAGACAGGGGTTGGGATGAAAAACTGTTTTTT. It translates to CATSRDRGWDEKLFF.

There are many counts of this clonotype. The chain joins TRBV27 to TRBJ1-3, with D unclear. Germline V gene sequence: CDR1 MNHEY, CDR2 SMNVEV (reference sequence). V was pared by 4 bases and J by 0 bases, with 7 bases between. CDR3 length: 14 residues. The CDR3 region has the DNA TGTGCCAGCAGTTCCGTAAGCTCTGGAAACACCATATATTTT. Residues: CASSSVSSGNTIYF.

This CDR3 is CASSFRESGYTF. The CDR3 region has the DNA TGTGCCAGCAGTTTTAGGGAGTCAGGCTACACCTTC. This chain links TRBV12-3 or TRBV12-4 with TRBJ1-2; no reliable D call. The CDR3 extends over 12 amino acids. Trimming removed 3 bases from V and 8 bases from J, with 10 bases in between.

This clonotype was seen only a few times. Written as DNA, the CDR3 is TGTGCCAGCAGCATGACAGCGAACACTGAAGCTTTCTTT. It encodes CASSMTANTEAFF. V is TRBV6-1 and J is TRBJ1-1; D might be TRBD1 (5 bases). V gave up 6 bases and J gave up 1 base, with 9 bases separating them. The CDR3 extends over 13 amino acids. CDR1 is MNHNS, CDR2 SASEGT, per germline.

This clonotype was found a few times. The chain uses TRBV5-4 and TRBJ2-3; D not resolved. The V gene lost 1 base and the J gene lost 4 bases, with 10 bases spanning the gap. CDR3 length: 14 amino acids. Looked up from germline, CDR1 is SGHNT and CDR2 is YYREEE (reference sequence). The CDR3 coding sequence is TGTGCCAGCAGCTTGAACCCCGAAGCAGATACGCAGTATTTT. This sequence encodes CASSLNPEADTQYF. The full variable domain, rest sourced from reference TRBV5-4 and TRBJ2-3, is ETGVTQSPTHLIKTRGQQVTLRCSSQSGHNTVSWYQQALGQGPQFIFQYYREEENGRGNFPPRFSGLQFPNYSSELNVNALELDDSALYLCASSLNPEADTQYFGPGTRLTVL.

This clonotype was seen only a few times. The chain carries TRBV12-3 or TRBV12-4 and TRBJ1-5; 7 bases align to TRBD1. V gave up 3 bases and J gave up 5 bases; unmatched junction bases: 7. This CDR3 contains 15 residues. This CDR3 reads CASSFAGGRDQPQHF. CDR3 sequence (DNA): TGTGCCAGCAGTTTTGCAGGGGGGAGAGATCAGCCCCAGCATTTT.

This clonotype came up many times. J is TRBJ2-1 and V is TRBV11-2, with 11 bases that match TRBD2. With 5 bases clipped from V and 0 bases from J, the junction kept 9 bases outside the gene matches. Germline V gives CDR1 SGHAT, CDR2 FQNNGV. This CDR3 region has 18 residues. The CDR3 sequence is CASSLRLTSGSSYNEQFF. The DNA for the CDR3 is TGTGCCAGCAGCCTACGACTAACTAGCGGGAGCTCCTACAATGAGCAGTTCTTC.

This chain joins TRBV20-1 and TRBJ2-2; D not resolved. V lost 2 bases, J lost 1 base, and 14 bases lay in between. This CDR3 region has 16 residues. The germline CDR1 and CDR2 sequences are DFQATT and SNEGSKA (reference sequence). The CDR3 coding sequence is TGCAGTGCTAGACCACCATCTTACCTGAACACCGGGGAGCTGTTTTTT. Residues: CSARPPSYLNTGELFF.

This clonotype was found many times. The chain employs TRBV19 and TRBJ2-7, with a weak D call TRBD1 (5 bases). CDR1 and CDR2 (germline): LNHDA, SQIVND (reference sequence). V lost 1 base, J lost 5 bases, and 9 bases lay in between. The CDR3 runs to 13 residues. CDR3 residues: CASSIVKGHEQYF. The CDR3, as DNA: TGTGCCAGTAGTATAGTGAAGGGGCACGAGCAGTACTTC.

This chain uses TRBV5-6 with TRBJ1-2; no clear D gene. Looked up from germline, CDR1 is SGHDT and CDR2 is YYEEEE. The CDR3 sequence is 12 residues long. V was shortened by 3 bases and J by 2 bases, with 5 bases between the two germline ends. CDR3 DNA: TGTGCCAGCAGCTACGAGAACTATGGCTACACCTTC. Protein product: CASSYENYGYTF.

The chain recombines TRBV6-5 with TRBJ2-1; 8 nucleotides agree with TRBD2. V trimming: 2 bases; J trimming: 5 bases; junction bases outside the gene matches: 8. Germline assignment: CDR1 MNHEY and CDR2 SVGAGI. The length of the CDR3 is 16 residues. In DNA, the CDR3 is TGTGCCAGCAGTTACGCCCGTACGGGGGGGAACAATGAGCAGTTCTTC. It codes for CASSYARTGGNNEQFF.

CDR3 sequence: CSVGTVSTYEQYF. For the CDR3, the DNA is TGCAGCGTCGGGACAGTGAGTACCTACGAGCAGTACTTC. The chain is built from TRBV29-1 and TRBJ2-7; 7 nucleotides line up with TRBD1. The CDR3 runs 13 residues. Germline V gene lookup returns CDR1 SQVTM and CDR2 ANQGSEA. V lost 6 bases and J lost 2; bases outside the gene matches: 7.

This clonotype was seen ten or more times. The J gene is TRBJ2-3, the V gene TRBV7-8; the match to TRBD1 covers 9 bases. The trim removed 2 bases at V and 3 bases at J, leaving 6 bases unmatched. Germline assignment: CDR1 SGHVS and CDR2 FQNEAQ. This CDR3 contains 16 residues. DNA of the CDR3: TGTGCCAGCAGCTTATTTAGGGGACAGGGTACAGATACGCAGTATTTT. Translation gives CASSLFRGQGTDTQYF. Full variable domain (rest looked up from reference TRBV7-8 and TRBJ2-3): GAGVSQSPRYKVAKRGQDVALRCDPISGHVSLFWYQQALGQGPEFLTYFQNEAQLDKSGLPSDRFFAERPEGSVSTLKIQRTQQEDSAVYLCASSLFRGQGTDTQYFGPGTRLTVL.

This clonotype was counted ten times or more. This chain joins TRBV5-1 and TRBJ1-2; TRBD1 agrees at 7 bases. J was trimmed by 6 bases and V by 2 bases; bases with no gene match: 4. This CDR3 has 13 amino acids. Germline assignment: CDR1 SGHRS and CDR2 YFSETQ. The CDR3 spells CASSFGQGDGYTF. Here the CDR3 DNA reads TGCGCCAGCAGCTTTGGCCAGGGGGATGGCTACACCTTC.

Ten or more counts support this clonotype. This sequence joins TRBV7-3 and TRBJ2-1; 12 bases are a match to TRBD2. CDR3 length: 15 amino acids. Germline V CDR1 and CDR2: SGHTA, FQGTGA. V lost 4 bases to trimming and J lost 10 bases; unmatched junction nucleotides: 8. CDR3 amino acids: CASSSPSGGAREQFF. In DNA, the CDR3 is TGTGCCAGCAGCTCCCCTAGCGGGGGGGCCCGAGAGCAGTTCTTC.

The rearrangement joins TRBV7-9 to TRBJ2-7, with 8 bases identical to TRBD1. This CDR3 contains 14 residues. The germline V gene has CDR1 SEHNR and CDR2 FQNEAQ (reference sequence). J gave up 3 bases and V 4 bases, and 5 bases lay outside the gene matches. This CDR3 is CASSSQGAGYEQYF. The CDR3 DNA reads as TGTGCCAGCAGCTCTCAGGGGGCCGGCTACGAGCAGTACTTC.

This clonotype came up many times. The chain uses TRBV29-1 and TRBJ2-1; TRBD2 matches 7 bases. The germline V gene has CDR1 SQVTM and CDR2 ANQGSEA. The V gene end was trimmed by 8 bases and the J gene end by 4 bases; junction bases not matched to a gene: 5. The CDR3 contains 12 residues. This chain's CDR3 is CSSLGGYNEQFF. CDR3 DNA sequence: TGCAGCTCCCTGGGGGGGTACAATGAGCAGTTCTTC.

This clonotype was seen a few times. The V call is TRBV21-1, the J call TRBJ1-3; TRBD1, the D gene given by the table, was not confirmed from the DNA. TRBV21-1 is classified as a pseudogene. This CDR3 contains 14 residues. CDR3 sequence: CASSETGDGNTIYF. The DNA for the CDR3 is TGTGCCAGCAGCGAGACAGGAGACGGAAACACCATATATTTT.

CDR3 sequence: CSARDTADSPLHF. In DNA, the CDR3 is TGCAGTGCTAGAGATACGGCAGACTCACCCCTCCACTTT. The V call is TRBV20-1, the J call TRBJ1-6; D gene uncertain. V lost 0 bases and J 10 bases, leaving 10 bases between the germline ends. Germline lookup yields CDR1 DFQATT and CDR2 SNEGSKA (reference sequence). The CDR3 spans 13 residues.

There are a few counts of this clonotype. The CDR3 DNA follows: TGTGCCAGCAGTTACGGCGGGGCCCAGAACACCGGGGAGCTGTTTTTT. It specifies CASSYGGAQNTGELFF. The V call is TRBV6-6, the J call TRBJ2-2, with D maybe TRBD2 (6 bases). The length of the CDR3 is 16 residues. Trimming pared 2 bases from V and 1 base from J, leaving 11 bases between. Germline assignment: CDR1 MNHNY and CDR2 SVGAGI (reference sequence).

This clonotype has at least ten counts. The J gene is TRBJ2-7, the V gene TRBV10-1, with D perhaps TRBD2 (6 bases). This CDR3 has 15 residues. V was shortened by 2 bases and J by 6 bases, with 17 bases between the two germline ends. Germline CDR1 and CDR2: WNHNN and SYGVQD (reference sequence). In DNA, the CDR3 is TGCGCCAGCAGTGAGGACGGGAGAGCCAGTGCCGAGCAGTACTTC. Encoded protein: CASSEDGRASAEQYF.